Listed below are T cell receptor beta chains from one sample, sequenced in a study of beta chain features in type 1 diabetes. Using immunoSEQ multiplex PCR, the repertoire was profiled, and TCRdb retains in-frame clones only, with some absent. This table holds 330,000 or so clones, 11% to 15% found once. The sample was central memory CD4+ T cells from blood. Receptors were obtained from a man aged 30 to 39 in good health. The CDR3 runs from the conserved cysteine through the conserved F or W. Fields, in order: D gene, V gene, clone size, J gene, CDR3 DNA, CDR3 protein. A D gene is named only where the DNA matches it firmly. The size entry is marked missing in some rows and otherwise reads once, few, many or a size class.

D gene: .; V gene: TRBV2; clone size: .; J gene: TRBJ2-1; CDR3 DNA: TGTGCCAGTAGGACTACGAGTATCTCCTACAATGAGCAGCTCTTC; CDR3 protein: CASRTTSISYNEQLF
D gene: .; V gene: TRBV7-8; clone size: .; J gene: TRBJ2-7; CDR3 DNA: TGTGCCAGCAGCTTAGTGAGGGACGAGCAGTACTTC; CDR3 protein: CASSLVRDEQYF
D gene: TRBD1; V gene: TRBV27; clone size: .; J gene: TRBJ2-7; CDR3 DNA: TGTGCCAGCAGTTGGGGACAGGGGGCCATTAGCGAGCAGTACTTC; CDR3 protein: CASSWGQGAISEQYF
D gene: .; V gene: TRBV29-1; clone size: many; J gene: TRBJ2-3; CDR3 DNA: TGCAGCGCACGGCCCATGGCGGGGACGCAGTATTTT; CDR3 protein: CSARPMAGTQYF
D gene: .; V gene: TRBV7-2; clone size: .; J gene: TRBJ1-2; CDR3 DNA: TGTGCCAGCAGCTTCCTCCGTGACTCCCCCTATGGCTACACCTTC; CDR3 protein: CASSFLRDSPYGYTF
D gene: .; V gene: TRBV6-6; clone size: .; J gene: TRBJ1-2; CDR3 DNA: TGTGCCAGCAGTTACTCGGGGGGCCTCTATGGCTACACCTTC; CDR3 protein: CASSYSGGLYGYTF
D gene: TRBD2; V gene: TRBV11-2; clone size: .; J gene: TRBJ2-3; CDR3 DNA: TGTGCCAGCAGCCCTGGCGGGGGGGGGACAGATACGCAGTATTTT; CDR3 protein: CASSPGGGGTDTQYF
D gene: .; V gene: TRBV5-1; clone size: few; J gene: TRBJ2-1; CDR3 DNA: TGCGCCAGCGGCCGACTGACAGGTACAGGTGAGCAGTTCTTC; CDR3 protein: CASGRLTGTGEQFF
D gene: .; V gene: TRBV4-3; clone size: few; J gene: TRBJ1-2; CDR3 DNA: TGCGCCAGCAGCCAAGATCGAGACAGCCCCTATGGCTACACCTTC; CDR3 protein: CASSQDRDSPYGYTF
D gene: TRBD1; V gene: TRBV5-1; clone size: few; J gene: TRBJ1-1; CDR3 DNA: TGCGCCAGCAACAACCGGGACAGGGTCTCTTTCTTT; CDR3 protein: CASNNRDRVSFF
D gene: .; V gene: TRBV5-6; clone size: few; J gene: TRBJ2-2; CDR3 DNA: TGTGCCAGCAGCTTGGGACTTCACACCGGGGAGCTGTTTTTT; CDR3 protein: CASSLGLHTGELFF
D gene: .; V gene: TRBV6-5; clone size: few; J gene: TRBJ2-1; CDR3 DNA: TGTGCCAGCAGTTTAAACAATGAGCAGTTCTTC; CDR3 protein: CASSLNNEQFF
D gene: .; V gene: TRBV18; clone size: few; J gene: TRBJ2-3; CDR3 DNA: TGTGCCAGCTCATCCTGGGACTCGGGAGCAGATACGCAGTATTTT; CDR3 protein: CASSSWDSGADTQYF
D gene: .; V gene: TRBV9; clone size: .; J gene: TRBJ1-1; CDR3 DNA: TGTGCCAGCAGCGTAGGTGGAGGGAGAGCTTTCTTT; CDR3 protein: CASSVGGGRAFF
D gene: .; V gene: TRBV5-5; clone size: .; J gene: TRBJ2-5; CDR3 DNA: TGTGCCAGCAGCTTGTGGCCAGGGGAAGAGACCCAGTACTTC; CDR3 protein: CASSLWPGEETQYF
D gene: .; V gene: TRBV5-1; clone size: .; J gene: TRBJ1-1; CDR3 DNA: TGCGCCAGCAGCCCCCTTCTTCAGGGAGACACTGAAGCTTTCTTT; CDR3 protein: CASSPLLQGDTEAFF
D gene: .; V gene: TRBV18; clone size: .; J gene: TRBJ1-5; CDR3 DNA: TGTGCCAGCTCACCCGGGGAGGGCAGAAATCAGCCCCAGCATTTT; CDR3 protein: CASSPGEGRNQPQHF
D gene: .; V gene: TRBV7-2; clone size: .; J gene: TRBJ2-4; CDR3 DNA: TGTGCCAGCAGCTTAGAACAGGGACGAGTCGGGCTAGCCAAAAACATTCAGTACTTC; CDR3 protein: CASSLEQGRVGLAKNIQYF
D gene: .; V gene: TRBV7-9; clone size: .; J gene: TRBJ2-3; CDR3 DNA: TGTGCCAGCAGCTTAAACCGGGCGGATACGCAGTATTTT; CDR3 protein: CASSLNRADTQYF
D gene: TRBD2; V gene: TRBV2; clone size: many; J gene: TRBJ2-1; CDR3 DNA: TGTGCCACAACTAGCGGCATGCGAAATGAGCAGTTCTTC; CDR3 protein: CATTSGMRNEQFF
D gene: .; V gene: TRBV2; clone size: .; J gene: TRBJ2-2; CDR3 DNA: TGTGCCAGCAGTGTGGGAGTCACCGGGGAGCTGTTTTTT; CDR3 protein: CASSVGVTGELFF
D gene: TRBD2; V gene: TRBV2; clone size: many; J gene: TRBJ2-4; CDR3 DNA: TGTGCCAGCAGTTCTGAGCGGGGCAAAAACATTCAGTACTTC; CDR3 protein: CASSSERGKNIQYF
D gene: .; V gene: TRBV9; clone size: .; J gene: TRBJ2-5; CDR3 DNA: TGTGCCAGCAGCACACAGAACCAAGAGACCCAGTACTTC; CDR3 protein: CASSTQNQETQYF
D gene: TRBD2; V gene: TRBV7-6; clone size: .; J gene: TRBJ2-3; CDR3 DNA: TGTGCCAGCAGCTTAGGGCGGGAGAGGGCTACGCAGTATTTT; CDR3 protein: CASSLGRERATQYF
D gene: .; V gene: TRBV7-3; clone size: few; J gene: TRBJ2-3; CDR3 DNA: TGTGCCAGCAGCTTAGACAGGCTCACAGATACGCAGTATTTT; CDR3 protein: CASSLDRLTDTQYF
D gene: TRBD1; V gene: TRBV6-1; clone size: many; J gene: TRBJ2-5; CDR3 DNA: TGTGCCAGCAGTGAAGCCACAGGGGTCCAAGAGACCCAGTACTTC; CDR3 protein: CASSEATGVQETQYF
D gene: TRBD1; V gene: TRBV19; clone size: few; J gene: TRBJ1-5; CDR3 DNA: TGTGCCAGTAGTAAAGGACAGGGTTGGGACCAGCCCCAGCATTTT; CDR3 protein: CASSKGQGWDQPQHF
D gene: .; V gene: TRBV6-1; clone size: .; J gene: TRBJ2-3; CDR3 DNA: TGTGCCAGCAGTGTTCAGCTATCGCAGTATTTT; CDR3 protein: CASSVQLSQYF
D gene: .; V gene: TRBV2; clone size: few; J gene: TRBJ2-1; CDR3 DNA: TGTGCCAGCAGACCCGGGAGAGGGGCCTACAATGAGCAGTTCTTC; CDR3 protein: CASRPGRGAYNEQFF
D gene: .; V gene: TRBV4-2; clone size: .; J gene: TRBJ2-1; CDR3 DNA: TGTGCCAGCAGCCAGACCTTCTCGGGAGCTGAGCAGTTCTTC; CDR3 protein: CASSQTFSGAEQFF
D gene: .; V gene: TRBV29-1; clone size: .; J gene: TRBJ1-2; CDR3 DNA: TGCAGCGCTGGGACGGAAAACTATGGCTACACCTTC; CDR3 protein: CSAGTENYGYTF
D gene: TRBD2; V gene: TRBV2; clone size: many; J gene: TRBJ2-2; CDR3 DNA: TGTGCCAGCAGCGGTAGCGGGAGTAACACCGGGGAGCTGTTTTTT; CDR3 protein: CASSGSGSNTGELFF
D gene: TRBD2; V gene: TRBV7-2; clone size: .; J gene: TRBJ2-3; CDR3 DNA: TGTGCCAGCAGCTTAATAGGACTAGCGAGGGGGGATACGCAGTATTTT; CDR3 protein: CASSLIGLARGDTQYF
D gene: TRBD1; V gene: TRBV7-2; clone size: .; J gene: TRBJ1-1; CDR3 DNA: TGTGCCAGCAGCTCCCGGACAGGGATCCGCACTGAAGCTTTCTTT; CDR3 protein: CASSSRTGIRTEAFF
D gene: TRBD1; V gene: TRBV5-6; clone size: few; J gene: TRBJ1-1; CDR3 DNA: TGTGCCAGCAGCAGGGGGACAGGCCGAACGAACACTGAAGCTTTCTTT; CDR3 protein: CASSRGTGRTNTEAFF
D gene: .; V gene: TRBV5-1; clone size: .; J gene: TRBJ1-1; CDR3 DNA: TGCGCCAGCAGCTTGGCTGGTCCGGGACACATGAACACTGAAGCTTTCTTT; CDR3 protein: CASSLAGPGHMNTEAFF
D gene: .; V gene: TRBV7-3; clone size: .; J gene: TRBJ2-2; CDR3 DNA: TGTGCCAGCAGCCAAGAATCTTCGGACTACCCCGGGGAGCTGTTTTTT; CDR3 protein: CASSQESSDYPGELFF
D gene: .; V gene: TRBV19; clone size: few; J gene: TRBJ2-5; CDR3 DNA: TGTGCCAGTTCAAGAGCGGACAGAAGGGAGACCCAGTACTTC; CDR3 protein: CASSRADRRETQYF
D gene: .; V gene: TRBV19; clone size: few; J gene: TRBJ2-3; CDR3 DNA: TGTGCCAGTAGTCCCAATGGTGCCCCAGATACGCAGTATTTT; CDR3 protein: CASSPNGAPDTQYF
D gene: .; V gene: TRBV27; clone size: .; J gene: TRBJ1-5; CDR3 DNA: TGTGCCAGCAGTCAGGCCCACAGGGCGCGTCAGCCCCAGCATTTT; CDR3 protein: CASSQAHRARQPQHF
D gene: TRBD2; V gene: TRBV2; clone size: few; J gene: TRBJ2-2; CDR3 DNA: TGTGCCAGCAGCGCCGGGACTAGCGGGGCCGGGGAGCTGTTTTTT; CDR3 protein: CASSAGTSGAGELFF
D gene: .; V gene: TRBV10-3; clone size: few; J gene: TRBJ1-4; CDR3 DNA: TGTGCCATCAGTGAGTCTGGGGGATCTAATGAAAAACTGTTTTTT; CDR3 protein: CAISESGGSNEKLFF
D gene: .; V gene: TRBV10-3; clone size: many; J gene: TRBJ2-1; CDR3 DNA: TGTGCCATCAGTGAGGGGACCCAGCGGAATGAGCAGTTCTTC; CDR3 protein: CAISEGTQRNEQFF
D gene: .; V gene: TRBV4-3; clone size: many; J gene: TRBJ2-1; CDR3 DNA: TGCGCCAGCAGCCGAAGAGATCTAGCTCAAGGCAATGAGCAGTTCTTC; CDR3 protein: CASSRRDLAQGNEQFF
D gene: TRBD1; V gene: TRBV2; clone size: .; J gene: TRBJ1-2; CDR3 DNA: TGTGCCAGCGGCAGGGGGCTGGGCTACACCTTC; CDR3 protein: CASGRGLGYTF
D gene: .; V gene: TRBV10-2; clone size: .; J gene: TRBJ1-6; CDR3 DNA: TGCGCCAGCAGTGAGTTCCCAGATTCACCCCTCCACTTT; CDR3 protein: CASSEFPDSPLHF
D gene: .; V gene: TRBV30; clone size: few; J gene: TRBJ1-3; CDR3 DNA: TGTGCCTGGACCCAGGGAAACACCATATATTTT; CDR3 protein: CAWTQGNTIYF
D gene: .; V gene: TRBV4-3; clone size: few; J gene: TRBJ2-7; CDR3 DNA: TGCGCCAGCAGCCAAGTCTCAACACTGGGGGGCTACGAGCAGTACTTC; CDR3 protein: CASSQVSTLGGYEQYF
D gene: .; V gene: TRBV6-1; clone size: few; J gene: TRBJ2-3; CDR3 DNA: TGTGCCAGCAGTGAAGCCGGGTATACGGATACGCAGTATTTT; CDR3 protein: CASSEAGYTDTQYF
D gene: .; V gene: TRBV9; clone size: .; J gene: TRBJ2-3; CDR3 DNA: TGTGCCAGCAGCGCCCATAGGGACTTAAGCACAGATACGCAGTATTTT; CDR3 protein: CASSAHRDLSTDTQYF
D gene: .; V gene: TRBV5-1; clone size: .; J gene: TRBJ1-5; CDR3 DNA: TGCGCCAGCAGCTTGGACAGCAGCAATCAGCCCCAGCATTTT; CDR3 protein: CASSLDSSNQPQHF
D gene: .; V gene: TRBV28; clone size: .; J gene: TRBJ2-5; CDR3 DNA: TGTGCCAGCAGGCAAACAGGGCACGGGGGGGAGACCCAGTACTTC; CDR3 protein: CASRQTGHGGETQYF
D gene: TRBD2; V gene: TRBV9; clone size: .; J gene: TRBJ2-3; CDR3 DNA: TGTGCCAGCAGCCCGGGCGGAGGCGGGGGGACGTCAGATACGCAGTATTTT; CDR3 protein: CASSPGGGGGTSDTQYF
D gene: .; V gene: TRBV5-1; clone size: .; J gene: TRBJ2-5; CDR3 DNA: TGCGCCAGCACCCTGGAGAACCAAGAGACCCAGTACTTC; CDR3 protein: CASTLENQETQYF
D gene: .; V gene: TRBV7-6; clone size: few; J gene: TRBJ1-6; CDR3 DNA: TGTGCCAGCAGCTCGGCCACGAGGGTGTACAATTCACCCCTCCACTTT; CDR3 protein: CASSSATRVYNSPLHF
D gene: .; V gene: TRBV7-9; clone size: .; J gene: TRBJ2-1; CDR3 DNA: TGTGCCAGCAGCTTAGCCCTAGCGACCAATGGGAATGAGCAGTTCTTC; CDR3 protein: CASSLALATNGNEQFF
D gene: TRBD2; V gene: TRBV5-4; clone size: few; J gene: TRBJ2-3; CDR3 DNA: TGTGCCAGCAGCGGAATCCCCAGCGGGAGAGTTTATTTT; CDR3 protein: CASSGIPSGRVYF
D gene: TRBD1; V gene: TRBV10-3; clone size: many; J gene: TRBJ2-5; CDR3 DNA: TGTGCCATCAGTGAGGCACGGACAGGTCGAGAGACCCAGTACTTC; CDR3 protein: CAISEARTGRETQYF
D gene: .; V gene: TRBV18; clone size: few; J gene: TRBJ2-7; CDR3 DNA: TGTGCCAGCTCATCGACAGTTCCCGTCTACGAGCAGTACTTC; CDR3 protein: CASSSTVPVYEQYF
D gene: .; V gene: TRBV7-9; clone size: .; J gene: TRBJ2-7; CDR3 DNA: TGTGCCAGCAGCCCATCCGGGCCCCACGAGCAGTACTTC; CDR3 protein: CASSPSGPHEQYF